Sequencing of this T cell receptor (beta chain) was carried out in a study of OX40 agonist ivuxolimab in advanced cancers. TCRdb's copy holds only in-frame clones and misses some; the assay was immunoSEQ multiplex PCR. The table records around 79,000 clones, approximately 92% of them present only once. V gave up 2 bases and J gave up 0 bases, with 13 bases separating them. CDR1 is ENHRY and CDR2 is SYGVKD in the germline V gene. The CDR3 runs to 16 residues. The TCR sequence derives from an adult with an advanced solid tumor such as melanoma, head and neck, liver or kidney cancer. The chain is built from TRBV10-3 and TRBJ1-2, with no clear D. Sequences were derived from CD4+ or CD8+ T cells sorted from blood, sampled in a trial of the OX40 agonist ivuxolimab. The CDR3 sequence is CAISERSTAANYGYTF. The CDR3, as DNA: TGTGCCATCAGTGAGAGGTCGACGGCAGCTAACTATGGCTACACCTTC.